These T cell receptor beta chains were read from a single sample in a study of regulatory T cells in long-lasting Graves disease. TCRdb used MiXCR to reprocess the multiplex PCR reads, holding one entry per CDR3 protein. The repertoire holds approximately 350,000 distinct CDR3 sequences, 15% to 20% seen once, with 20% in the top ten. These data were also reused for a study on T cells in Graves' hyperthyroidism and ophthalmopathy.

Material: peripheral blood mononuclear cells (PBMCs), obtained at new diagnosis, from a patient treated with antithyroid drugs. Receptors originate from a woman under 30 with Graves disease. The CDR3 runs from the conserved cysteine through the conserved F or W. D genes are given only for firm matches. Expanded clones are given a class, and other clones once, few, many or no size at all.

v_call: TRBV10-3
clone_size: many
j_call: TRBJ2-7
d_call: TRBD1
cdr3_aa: CAIRSTGGFHEQYF
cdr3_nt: TGTGCCATCAGGTCTACAGGGGGCTTCCACGAGCAGTACTTC

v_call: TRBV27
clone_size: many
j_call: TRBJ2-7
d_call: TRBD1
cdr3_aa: CASSAWLGRTGGNDRREQYF
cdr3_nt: TGTGCCAGCAGCGCATGGCTGGGGAGGACAGGGGGTAACGATCGAAGAGAGCAGTACTTC

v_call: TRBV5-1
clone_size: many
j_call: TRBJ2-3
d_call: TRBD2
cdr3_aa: CASSPLAGSTDTQYF
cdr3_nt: TGTGCCAGCAGTCCTCTAGCGGGAAGCACAGATACGCAGTATTTT

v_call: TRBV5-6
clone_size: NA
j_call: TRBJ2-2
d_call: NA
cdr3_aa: CASSFSGSTNTGELFF
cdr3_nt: TGTGCCAGCAGCTTTTCGGGGAGCACGAACACCGGGGAGCTGTTTTTT

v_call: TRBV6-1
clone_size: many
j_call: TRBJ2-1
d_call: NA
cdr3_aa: CASSHDLLGGSEQFF
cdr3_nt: TGTGCCAGCAGCCACGACCTACTGGGGGGTAGTGAGCAGTTCTTC

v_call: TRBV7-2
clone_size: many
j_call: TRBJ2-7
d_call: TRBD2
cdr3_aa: CASSGDRKYSGSPYEQYF
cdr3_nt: TGTGCCAGCAGCGGCGACCGAAAATATAGCGGGAGCCCCTACGAGCAGTACTTC

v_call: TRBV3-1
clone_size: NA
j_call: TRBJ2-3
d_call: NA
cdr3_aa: CASSQGVRRTDTQYF
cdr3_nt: TGTGCCAGCAGCCAAGGCGTCAGGCGGACAGATACGCAGTATTTT

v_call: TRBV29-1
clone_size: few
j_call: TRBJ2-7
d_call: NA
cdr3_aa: CSVEDQASYEQYF
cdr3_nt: TGCAGCGTTGAAGATCAAGCCTCCTACGAGCAGTACTTC

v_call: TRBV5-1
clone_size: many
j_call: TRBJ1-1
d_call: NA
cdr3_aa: CASSSTGRNTEAFF
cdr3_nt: TGCGCCAGCAGCTCAACAGGGCGGAACACTGAAGCTTTCTTT

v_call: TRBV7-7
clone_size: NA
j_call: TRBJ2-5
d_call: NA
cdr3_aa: CARGAGETQYF
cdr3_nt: TGTGCTAGAGGGGCTGGAGAGACCCAGTACTTC

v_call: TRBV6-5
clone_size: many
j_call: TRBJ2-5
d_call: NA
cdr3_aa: CASSYSEVRGGETQYF
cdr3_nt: TGTGCCAGCAGTTACTCGGAGGTGCGGGGAGGAGAGACCCAGTACTTC

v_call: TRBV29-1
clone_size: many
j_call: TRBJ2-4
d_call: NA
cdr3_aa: CSVVVAARDIQYF
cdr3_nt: TGCAGCGTTGTGGTGGCAGCGAGAGACATTCAGTACTTC

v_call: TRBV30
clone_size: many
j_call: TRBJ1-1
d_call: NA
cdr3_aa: CAWSGVGRKTFPYTEAFF
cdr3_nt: TGTGCCTGGAGTGGTGTTGGCAGGAAAACCTTTCCTTACACTGAAGCTTTCTTT

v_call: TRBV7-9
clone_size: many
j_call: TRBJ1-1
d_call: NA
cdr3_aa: CASSSHGDAEAFF
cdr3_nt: TGTGCCAGCAGCTCCCACGGGGACGCTGAAGCTTTCTTT

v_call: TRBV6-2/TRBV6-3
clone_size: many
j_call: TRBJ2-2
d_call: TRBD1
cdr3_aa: CASSYGPGQVITGELFF
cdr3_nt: TGTGCCAGCAGTTACGGCCCGGGACAGGTGATCACCGGGGAGCTGTTTTTT

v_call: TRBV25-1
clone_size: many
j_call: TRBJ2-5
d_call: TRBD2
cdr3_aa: CASSVPGQRESQETQYF
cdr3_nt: TGTGCCAGCAGTGTCCCAGGGCAGCGGGAGAGCCAAGAGACCCAGTACTTC

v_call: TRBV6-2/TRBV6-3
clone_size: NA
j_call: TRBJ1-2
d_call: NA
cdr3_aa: CASSYSIGGARGYTF
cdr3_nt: TGTGCCAGCAGTTACTCGATAGGCGGGGCACGGGGCTACACCTTC

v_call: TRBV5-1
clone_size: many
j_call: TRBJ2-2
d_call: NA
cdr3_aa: CASSMTSNTGELFF
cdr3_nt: TGCGCCAGCAGCATGACATCGAACACCGGGGAGCTGTTTTTT

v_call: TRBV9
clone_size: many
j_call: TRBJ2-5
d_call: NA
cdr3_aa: CASSVVVGTQYF
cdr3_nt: TGTGCCAGCAGCGTAGTGGTGGGGACCCAGTACTTC

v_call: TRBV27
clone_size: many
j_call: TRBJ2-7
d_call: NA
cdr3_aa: CATALGRAYEQYF
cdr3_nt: TGTGCCACCGCCTTGGGCAGGGCCTACGAGCAGTACTTC

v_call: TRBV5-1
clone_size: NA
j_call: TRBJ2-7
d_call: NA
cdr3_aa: CASSSGAGAYEQYF
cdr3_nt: TGCGCCAGCAGCTCTGGGGCAGGGGCCTACGAGCAGTACTTC

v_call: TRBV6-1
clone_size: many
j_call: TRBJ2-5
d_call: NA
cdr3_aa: CASTWGQETQYF
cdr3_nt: TGTGCCAGCACGTGGGGGCAAGAGACCCAGTACTTC

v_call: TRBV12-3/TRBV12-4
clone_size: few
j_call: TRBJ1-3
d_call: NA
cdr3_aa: CASSQGSGNTIYF
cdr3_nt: TGTGCCAGCAGTCAAGGGTCTGGAAACACCATATATTTT

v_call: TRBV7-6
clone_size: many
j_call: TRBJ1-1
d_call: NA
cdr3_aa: CASSPRRPQGLATEAFF
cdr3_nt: TGTGCCAGCAGCCCCAGACGGCCGCAGGGCTTAGCCACTGAAGCTTTCTTT